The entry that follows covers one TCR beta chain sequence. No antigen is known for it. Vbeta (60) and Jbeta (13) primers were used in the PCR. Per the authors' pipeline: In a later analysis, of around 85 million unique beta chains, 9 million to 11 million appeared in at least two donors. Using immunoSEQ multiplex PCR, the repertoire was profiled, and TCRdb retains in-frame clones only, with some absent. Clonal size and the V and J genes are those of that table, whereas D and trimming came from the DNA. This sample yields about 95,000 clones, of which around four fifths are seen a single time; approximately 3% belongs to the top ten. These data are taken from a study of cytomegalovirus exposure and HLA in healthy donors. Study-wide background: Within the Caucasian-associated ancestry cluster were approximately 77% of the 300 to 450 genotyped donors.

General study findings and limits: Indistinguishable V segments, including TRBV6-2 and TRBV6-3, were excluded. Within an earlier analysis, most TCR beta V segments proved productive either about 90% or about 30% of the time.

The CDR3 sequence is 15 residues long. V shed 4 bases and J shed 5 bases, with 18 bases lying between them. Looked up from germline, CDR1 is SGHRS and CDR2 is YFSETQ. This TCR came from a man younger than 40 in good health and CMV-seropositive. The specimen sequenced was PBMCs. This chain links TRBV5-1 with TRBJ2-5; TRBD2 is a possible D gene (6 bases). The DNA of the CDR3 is TGCGCCAGCAGCGGAGGGGTGGGGTCCTTGGAGACCCAGTACTTC. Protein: CASSGGVGSLETQYF.